The 16 T cell receptor beta chains below come from one sample, sequenced in a study of PD-L1 blockade in urothelial cancer (dated by TCRdb to about 2017). Library prep was done by the immunoSEQ multiplex PCR assay. TCRdb mirrors the immuneACCESS table, restricted to in-frame sequences. Some clones are absent from its copies; in checked studies, under half trace to an unresolved V gene, and the reason for the others is unknown. For this sample there are around 100,000 clones; roughly 87% appear just once. The ten largest clones add up to 1.5% to 2.5% of the sample. Reading the label with the study, this specimen's time point is: pretreatment peripheral blood. Sequenced here: PBMCs, sampled around atezolizumab (anti-PD-L1) treatment. The receptors were sampled from a man aged 60 to 69 with urothelial cancer.

The chain employs TRBV6-6 and TRBJ2-2, with a tentative D call TRBD2 (6 bases). Germline assignment: CDR1 MNHNY and CDR2 SVGAGI (reference sequence). Between the trimmed V and J ends, which lost 7 bases and 1 base, there was a span of 13 bases. The CDR3 loop spans 15 amino acids. CDR3 protein: CASTERSGNTGELFF. The CDR3 coding sequence is TGTGCCAGCACCGAACGTAGCGGGAACACCGGGGAGCTGTTTTTT.

This clone was seen a handful of times. The chain uses TRBV4-2 and TRBJ2-3, with a weak D call TRBD1 (6 bases). The CDR3 is made up of 15 amino acids. V lost 1 base to trimming and J lost 5 bases, with 13 bases between them. Germline V lookup: CDR1 LGHNA, CDR2 YNFKEQ. The CDR3 loop reads CASSQVQGTEDTQYF. The CDR3 DNA follows: TGTGCCAGCAGCCAAGTGCAGGGGACGGAAGATACGCAGTATTTT.

This clone was recorded once. The chain has TRBV30 and TRBJ2-2, with D possibly matching TRBD2 (5 bases). The length of the CDR3 is 15 residues. CDR1 is GTSNPN and CDR2 is SVGIG in the germline V gene (reference sequence). The ends were cut back, 2 bases at V and 4 bases at J, with 14 bases in the middle. Written as DNA, the CDR3 is TGTGCCTGGAGTACCAGGACTCTTTTCACCGGGGAGCTGTTTTTT. It yields the protein CAWSTRTLFTGELFF.

V is TRBV28 and J is TRBJ1-3; D unclear. Trimming shortened V by 6 bases and J by 0 bases, and 18 bases separated the two germline ends. The length of the CDR3 is 17 residues. Per the germline V gene, CDR1 is MDHEN and CDR2 is SYDVKM. CDR3 nucleotide sequence: TGTGCCAGCAGGGCCCAGGCCGGCACACTCTCTGGAAACACCATATATTTT. Translated: CASRAQAGTLSGNTIYF.

The J gene is TRBJ2-1, the V gene TRBV6-5, with TRBD2 matching over 7 bases. V was clipped by 5 bases and J by 10 bases; unmatched bases: 11. The CDR3 runs 14 residues. The germline CDR1 and CDR2 sequences are MNHEY and SVGAGI. This CDR3 is CASSPWSSGQEQFF. The CDR3 DNA is TGTGCCAGCAGTCCTTGGTCTAGCGGACAAGAGCAGTTCTTC.

V gene TRBV13 combines with J gene TRBJ1-3, with a weak D call TRBD1 (6 bases). Trimming removed 4 bases at V and 4 bases at J, with 17 bases between. Germline V lookup: CDR1 PRHDT, CDR2 FYEKMQ (reference sequence). The CDR3 consists of 16 residues. The CDR3 DNA reads TGTGCCAGCAGCTCCTCAGGGGCAGGGCAGGGAAACACCATATATTTT. Its translation is CASSSSGAGQGNTIYF. Using reference TRBV13 and TRBJ1-3 for the parts outside the CDR3, the full variable domain is AAGVIQSPRHLIKEKRETATLKCYPIPRHDTVYWYQQGPGQDPQFLISFYEKMQSDKGSIPDRFSAQQFSDYHSELNMSSLELGDSALYFCASSSSGAGQGNTIYFGEGSWLTVV.

The chain has TRBV15 and TRBJ1-6; D may be TRBD1 (5 bases). CDR1 is LNHNV, CDR2 YYDKDF, per germline (reference sequence). The CDR3 is 14 amino acids. Trimming removed 1 base from V and 8 bases from J, with 9 bases in between. The CDR3 loop is CATSRVGAHSPLHF. In DNA, the CDR3 is TGTGCCACCAGCAGAGTAGGGGCGCATTCACCCCTCCACTTT.

The chain joins TRBV28 to TRBJ1-2; no firm D call. The length of the CDR3 is 15 residues. Trimming took off 1 base at V and 4 bases at J, with 13 bases between the two ends. Germline values: CDR1 MDHEN, CDR2 SYDVKM. CDR3 nucleotide sequence: TGTGCCAGCAGTTTATTCACAGAGACCAGCTATGGCTACACCTTC. Its translation is CASSLFTETSYGYTF.

The chain combines TRBV5-1 with TRBJ2-1; the match to TRBD2 covers 9 bases. The germline V gene has CDR1 SGHRS and CDR2 YFSETQ. This CDR3 spans 15 amino acids. With V trimmed by 4 bases and J by 1 base, 3 bases remained unmatched. The CDR3 DNA follows: TGCGCCAGCAGCGTTCTAGCGGGATCCTACAATGAGCAGTTCTTC. Its translation: CASSVLAGSYNEQFF.

This chain links TRBV7-2 with TRBJ2-7, with TRBD2 matching 9 bases. The germline V gene has CDR1 SGHTA and CDR2 FQGNSA. Trimming took 5 bases from V and 1 from J; bases not matched to a gene: 9. CDR3 size: 16 residues. CDR3 DNA: TGTGCCAGCAGCGTCCAAAGCGGGGGGAGTTCCTACGAGCAGTACTTC. Translation: CASSVQSGGSSYEQYF.

The genes are TRBV9 and TRBJ2-1, with D possibly TRBD2 on 7 matching bases. CDR1 and CDR2 from the germline V gene are SGDLS and YYNGEE. The CDR3 sequence is 16 residues long. Trimming left V 1 base short and J 1 base short, with 12 bases between. CDR3 loop: CASSVRGGGSYNEQFF. For the CDR3, the DNA is TGTGCCAGCAGCGTACGAGGGGGAGGGTCCTACAATGAGCAGTTCTTC. Full variable domain (rest looked up from reference TRBV9 and TRBJ2-1): DSGVTQTPKHLITATGQRVTLRCSPRSGDLSVYWYQQSLDQGLQFLIQYYNGEERAKGNILERFSAQQFPDLHSELNLSSLELGDSALYFCASSVRGGGSYNEQFFGPGTRLTVL.

The chain joins TRBV2 to TRBJ2-2; tentatively, D is TRBD1 (5 bases). This CDR3 has 14 amino acids. V was trimmed by 10 bases and J by 0 bases, leaving 12 bases between them. Germline assignment: CDR1 SNHLY and CDR2 FYNNEI. In DNA, the CDR3 is TGTGCCACCGTCCCCAGGGCGAACACCGGGGAGCTGTTTTTT. Protein product: CATVPRANTGELFF.

V and J are TRBV9 and TRBJ1-5, with D hard to call. Germline-derived CDR1 and CDR2 are SGDLS and YYNGEE. Trimming removed 0 bases from V and 4 bases from J, with 5 bases in between. This CDR3 contains 13 residues. The CDR3 bases are TGTGCCAGCAGCGTAGTCCCGAATCAGCCCCAGCATTTT. Translation: CASSVVPNQPQHF. Variable domain in full (rest from reference TRBV9 and TRBJ1-5): DSGVTQTPKHLITATGQRVTLRCSPRSGDLSVYWYQQSLDQGLQFLIQYYNGEERAKGNILERFSAQQFPDLHSELNLSSLELGDSALYFCASSVVPNQPQHFGDGTRLSIL.

This chain links TRBV5-1 with TRBJ2-3; TRBD2 matches at 10 bases. The V gene end was trimmed by 1 base and the J gene end by 6 bases; junction bases not matched to a gene: 5. The CDR3 covers 15 residues. The germline CDR1 and CDR2 sequences are SGHRS and YFSETQ. CDR3 in amino acids: CASSLTSGAPDTQYF. DNA for the CDR3: TGCGCCAGCAGCTTGACTAGCGGGGCCCCCGATACGCAGTATTTT.

The chain recombines TRBV7-3 with TRBJ2-7; perhaps TRBD2 as D (6 bases). Germline-derived CDR1 and CDR2 are SGHTA and FQGTGA. Trimming cost V 2 bases and J 0 bases, with 11 bases left between them. This CDR3 is 15 amino acids long. The CDR3 DNA sequence: TGTGCCAGCAGCTTAGCGGCGGGGAGCTCCTACGAGCAGTACTTC. Translation: CASSLAAGSSYEQYF.

The J gene is TRBJ1-1, the V gene TRBV5-1; D might be TRBD1 (6 bases). V lost 0 bases and J lost 4, with 16 bases in between. Germline V CDR1 and CDR2: SGHRS, YFSETQ. This CDR3 contains 16 residues. The CDR3: CASSLGLGTFPTEAFF. The DNA of the CDR3 is TGCGCCAGCAGCTTGGGCCTTGGGACATTCCCCACTGAAGCTTTCTTT.